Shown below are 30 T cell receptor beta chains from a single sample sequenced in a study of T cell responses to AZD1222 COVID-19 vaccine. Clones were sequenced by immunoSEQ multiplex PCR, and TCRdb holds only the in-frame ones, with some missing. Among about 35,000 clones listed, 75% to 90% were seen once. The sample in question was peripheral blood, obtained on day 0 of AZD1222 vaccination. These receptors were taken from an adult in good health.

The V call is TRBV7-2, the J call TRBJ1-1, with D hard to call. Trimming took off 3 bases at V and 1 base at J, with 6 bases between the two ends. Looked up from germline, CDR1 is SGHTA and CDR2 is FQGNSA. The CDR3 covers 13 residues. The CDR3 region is CASSFGRNTEAFF. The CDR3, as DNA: TGTGCCAGCAGCTTCGGGAGGAACACTGAAGCTTTCTTT.

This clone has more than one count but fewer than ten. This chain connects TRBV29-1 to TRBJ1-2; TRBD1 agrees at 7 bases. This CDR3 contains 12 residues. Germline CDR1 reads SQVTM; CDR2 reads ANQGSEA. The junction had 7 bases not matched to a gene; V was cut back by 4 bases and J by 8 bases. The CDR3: CSVGSPDRGYTF. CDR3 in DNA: TGCAGCGTTGGATCCCCGGACAGGGGCTACACCTTC.

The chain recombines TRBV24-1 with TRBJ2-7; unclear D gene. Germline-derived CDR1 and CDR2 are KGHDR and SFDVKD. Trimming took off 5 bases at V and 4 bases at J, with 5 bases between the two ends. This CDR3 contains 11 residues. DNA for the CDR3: TGTGCCACCAGTGCCGGGTACGAGCAGTACTTC. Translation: CATSAGYEQYF.

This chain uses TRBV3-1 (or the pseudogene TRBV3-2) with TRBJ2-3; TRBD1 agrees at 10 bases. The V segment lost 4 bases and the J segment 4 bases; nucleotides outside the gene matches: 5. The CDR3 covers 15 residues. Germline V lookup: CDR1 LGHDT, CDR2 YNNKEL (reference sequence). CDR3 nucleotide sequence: TGTGCCAGCAGCCTCCGGGACAGGGGTGCAGATACGCAGTATTTT. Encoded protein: CASSLRDRGADTQYF.

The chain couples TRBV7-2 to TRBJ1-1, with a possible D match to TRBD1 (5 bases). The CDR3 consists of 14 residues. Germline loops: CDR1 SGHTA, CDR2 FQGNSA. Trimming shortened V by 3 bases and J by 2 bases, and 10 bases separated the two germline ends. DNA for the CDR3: TGTGCCAGCAGCTTGGGGCAGCAAAACACTGAAGCTTTCTTT. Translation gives CASSLGQQNTEAFF.

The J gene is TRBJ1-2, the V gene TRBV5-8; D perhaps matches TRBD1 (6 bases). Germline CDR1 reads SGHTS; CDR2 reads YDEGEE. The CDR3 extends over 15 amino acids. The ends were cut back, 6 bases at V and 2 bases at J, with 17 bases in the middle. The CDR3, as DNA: TGTGCCAGCACCATTGGGGGCGGCCGAAACTATGGCTACACCTTC. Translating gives CASTIGGGRNYGYTF.

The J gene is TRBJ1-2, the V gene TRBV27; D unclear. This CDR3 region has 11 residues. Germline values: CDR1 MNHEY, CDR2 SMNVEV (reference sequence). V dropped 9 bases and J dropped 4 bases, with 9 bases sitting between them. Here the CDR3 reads CASGGLYGYTF. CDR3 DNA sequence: TGTGCCAGTGGCGGGCTCTATGGCTACACCTTC.

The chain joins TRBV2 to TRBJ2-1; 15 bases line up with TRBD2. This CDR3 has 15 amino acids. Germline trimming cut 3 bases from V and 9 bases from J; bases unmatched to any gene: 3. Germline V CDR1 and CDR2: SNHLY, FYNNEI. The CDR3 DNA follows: TGTGCCAGCAGTGAGTGGACTAGCGGGAGGGGTGAGCAGTTCTTC. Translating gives CASSEWTSGRGEQFF.

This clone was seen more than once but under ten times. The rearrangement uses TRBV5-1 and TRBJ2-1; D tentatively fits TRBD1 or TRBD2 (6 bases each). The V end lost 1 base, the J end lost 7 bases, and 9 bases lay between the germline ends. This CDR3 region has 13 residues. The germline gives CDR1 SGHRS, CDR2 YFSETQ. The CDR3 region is CASSLRGDNEQFF. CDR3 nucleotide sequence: TGCGCCAGCAGCTTGAGGGGGGATAATGAGCAGTTCTTC.

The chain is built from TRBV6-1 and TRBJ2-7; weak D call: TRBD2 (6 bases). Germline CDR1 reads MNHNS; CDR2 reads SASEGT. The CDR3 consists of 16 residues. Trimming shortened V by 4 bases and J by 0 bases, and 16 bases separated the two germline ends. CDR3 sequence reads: CASSVIWDGSSYEQYF. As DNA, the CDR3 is TGTGCCAGCAGTGTAATTTGGGACGGGAGCTCCTACGAGCAGTACTTC.

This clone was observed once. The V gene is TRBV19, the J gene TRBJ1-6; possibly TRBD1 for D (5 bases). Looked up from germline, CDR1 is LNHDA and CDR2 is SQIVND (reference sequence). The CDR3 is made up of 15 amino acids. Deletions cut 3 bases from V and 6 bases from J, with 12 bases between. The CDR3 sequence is CASSIFGTTNSPLHF. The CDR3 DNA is TGTGCCAGTAGTATTTTCGGGACCACTAATTCACCCCTCCACTTT.

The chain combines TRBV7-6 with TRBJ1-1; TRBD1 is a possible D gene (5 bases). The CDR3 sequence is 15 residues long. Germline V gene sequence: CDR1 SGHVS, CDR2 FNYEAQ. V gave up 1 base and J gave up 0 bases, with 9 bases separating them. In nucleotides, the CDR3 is TGTGCCAGCAGCTTAGAGGCAGGGATGAACACTGAAGCTTTCTTT. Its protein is CASSLEAGMNTEAFF.

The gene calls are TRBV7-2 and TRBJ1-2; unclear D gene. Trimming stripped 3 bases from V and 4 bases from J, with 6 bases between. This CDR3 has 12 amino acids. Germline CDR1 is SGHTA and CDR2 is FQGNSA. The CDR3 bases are TGTGCCAGCAGCTTGCAGATCTATGGCTACACCTTC. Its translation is CASSLQIYGYTF.

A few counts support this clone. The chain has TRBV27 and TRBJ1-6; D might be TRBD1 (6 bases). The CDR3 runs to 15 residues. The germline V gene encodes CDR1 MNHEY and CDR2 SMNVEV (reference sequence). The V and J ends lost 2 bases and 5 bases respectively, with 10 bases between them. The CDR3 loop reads CASSLTDRNNSPLHF. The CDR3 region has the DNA TGTGCCAGCAGTTTAACGGACAGAAATAATTCACCCCTCCACTTT.

CDR3 bases: TGTGCCAGCAGCGTGGGGATAAGTGAAAAACTGTTTTTT. Its protein product is CASSVGISEKLFF. V and J are TRBV2 and TRBJ1-4; D unresolved. Germline CDR1 reads SNHLY; CDR2 reads FYNNEI. The CDR3 covers 13 residues. V was clipped by 6 bases and J by 7 bases, with 12 bases between them. The whole variable domain, filled in from reference TRBV2 and TRBJ1-4, reads EPEVTQTPSHQVTQMGQEVILRCVPISNHLYFYWYRQILGQKVEFLVSFYNNEISEKSEIFDDQFSVERPDGSNFTLKIRSTKLEDSAMYFCASSVGISEKLFFGSGTQLSVL.

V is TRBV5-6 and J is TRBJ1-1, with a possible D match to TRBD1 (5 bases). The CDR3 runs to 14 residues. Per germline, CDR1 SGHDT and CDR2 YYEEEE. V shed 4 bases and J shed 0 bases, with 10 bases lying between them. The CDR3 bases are TGTGCCAGCAGCCCCGACAGACTGAACACTGAAGCTTTCTTT. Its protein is CASSPDRLNTEAFF.

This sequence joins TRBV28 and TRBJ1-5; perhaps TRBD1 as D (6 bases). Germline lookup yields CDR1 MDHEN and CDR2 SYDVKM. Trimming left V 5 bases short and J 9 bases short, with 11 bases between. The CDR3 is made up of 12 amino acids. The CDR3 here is CASSPRGGPQHF. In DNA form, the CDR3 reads TGTGCCAGCAGTCCCAGGGGTGGGCCCCAGCATTTT.

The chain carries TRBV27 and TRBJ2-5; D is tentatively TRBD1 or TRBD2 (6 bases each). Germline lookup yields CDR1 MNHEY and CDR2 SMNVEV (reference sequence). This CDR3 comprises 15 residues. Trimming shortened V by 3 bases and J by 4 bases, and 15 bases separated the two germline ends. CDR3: CASSFRGRVRETQYF. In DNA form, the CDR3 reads TGTGCCAGCAGTTTTCGGGGGCGAGTCCGAGAGACCCAGTACTTC.

DNA for the CDR3: TGTGCCATCCAGGGACGGAATGAAAAACTGTTTTTT. Translation: CAIQGRNEKLFF. This chain uses TRBV15 with TRBJ1-4, with D possibly matching TRBD1 (5 bases). Trimming removed 10 bases at V and 5 bases at J, with 11 bases between. The CDR3 is 12 residues long. The germline V gene encodes CDR1 LNHNV and CDR2 YYDKDF (reference sequence).

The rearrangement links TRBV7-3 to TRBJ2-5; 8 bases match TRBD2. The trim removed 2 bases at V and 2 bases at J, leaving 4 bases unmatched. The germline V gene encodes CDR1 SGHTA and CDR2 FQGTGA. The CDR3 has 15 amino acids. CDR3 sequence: CASSLAGGQQETQYF. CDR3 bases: TGTGCCAGCAGCTTAGCGGGGGGCCAACAAGAGACCCAGTACTTC.

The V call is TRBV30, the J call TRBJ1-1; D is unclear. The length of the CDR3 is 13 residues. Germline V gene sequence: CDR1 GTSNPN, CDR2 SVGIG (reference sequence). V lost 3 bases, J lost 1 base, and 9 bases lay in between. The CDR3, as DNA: TGTGCCTGGAGGGTGGGCGGGAACACTGAAGCTTTCTTT. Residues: CAWRVGGNTEAFF.

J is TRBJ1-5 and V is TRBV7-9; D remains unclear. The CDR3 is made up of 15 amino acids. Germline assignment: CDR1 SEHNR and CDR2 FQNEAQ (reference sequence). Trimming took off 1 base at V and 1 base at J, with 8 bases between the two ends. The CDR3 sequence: CASSLGRLSNQPQHF. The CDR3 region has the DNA TGTGCCAGCAGCTTAGGTCGACTCAGCAATCAGCCCCAGCATTTT.

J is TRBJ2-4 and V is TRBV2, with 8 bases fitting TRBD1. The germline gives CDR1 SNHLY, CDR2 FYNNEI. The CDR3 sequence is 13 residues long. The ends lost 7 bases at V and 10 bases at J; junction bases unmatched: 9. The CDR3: CASTPDRAGIQYF. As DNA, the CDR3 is TGTGCCAGCACCCCGGACAGGGCGGGTATTCAGTACTTC. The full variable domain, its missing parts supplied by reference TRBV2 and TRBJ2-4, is EPEVTQTPSHQVTQMGQEVILRCVPISNHLYFYWYRQILGQKVEFLVSFYNNEISEKSEIFDDQFSVERPDGSNFTLKIRSTKLEDSAMYFCASTPDRAGIQYFGAGTRLSVL.

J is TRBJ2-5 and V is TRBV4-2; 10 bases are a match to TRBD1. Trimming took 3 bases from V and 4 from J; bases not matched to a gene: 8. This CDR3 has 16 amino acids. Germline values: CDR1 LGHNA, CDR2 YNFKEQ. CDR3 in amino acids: CASSQTPGQGRETQYF. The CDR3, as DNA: TGTGCCAGCAGCCAGACCCCGGGACAGGGGAGAGAGACCCAGTACTTC.

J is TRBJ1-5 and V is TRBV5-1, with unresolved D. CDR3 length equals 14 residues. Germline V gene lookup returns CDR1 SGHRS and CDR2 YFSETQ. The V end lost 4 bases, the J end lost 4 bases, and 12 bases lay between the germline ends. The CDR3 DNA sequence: TGCGCCAGCAGCGTAGCGGGGTTAAATCAGCCCCAGCATTTT. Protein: CASSVAGLNQPQHF.

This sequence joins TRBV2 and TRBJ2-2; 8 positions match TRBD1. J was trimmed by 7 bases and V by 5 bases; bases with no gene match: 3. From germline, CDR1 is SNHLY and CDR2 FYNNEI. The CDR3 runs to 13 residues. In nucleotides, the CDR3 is TGTGCCAGCAGTACAGGGGGTCACGGGGAGCTGTTTTTT. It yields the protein CASSTGGHGELFF.

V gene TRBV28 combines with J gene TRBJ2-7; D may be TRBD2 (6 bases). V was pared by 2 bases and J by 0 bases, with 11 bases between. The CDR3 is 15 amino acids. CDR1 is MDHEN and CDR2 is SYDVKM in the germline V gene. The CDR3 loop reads CASSLGGKSSYEQYF. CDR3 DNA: TGTGCCAGCAGTTTAGGCGGGAAGAGCTCCTACGAGCAGTACTTC.

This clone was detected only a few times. The CDR3 nucleotides read TGTGCCAGCAGCTCCTCAACTGGGTTTGGGTATGGCTACACCTTC. This codes for CASSSSTGFGYGYTF. V is TRBV5-4 and J is TRBJ1-2; D gene unclear. This CDR3 comprises 15 residues. Germline V gene sequence: CDR1 SGHNT, CDR2 YYREEE (reference sequence). Between the trimmed V and J ends, which lost 3 bases and 5 bases, there was a span of 17 bases.

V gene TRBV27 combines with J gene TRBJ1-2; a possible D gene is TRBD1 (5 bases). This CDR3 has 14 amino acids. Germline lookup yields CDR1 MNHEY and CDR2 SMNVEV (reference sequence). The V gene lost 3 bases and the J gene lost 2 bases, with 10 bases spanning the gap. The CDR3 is CASSFGAGNYGYTF. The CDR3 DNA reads TGTGCCAGCAGTTTTGGGGCAGGGAACTATGGCTACACCTTC.

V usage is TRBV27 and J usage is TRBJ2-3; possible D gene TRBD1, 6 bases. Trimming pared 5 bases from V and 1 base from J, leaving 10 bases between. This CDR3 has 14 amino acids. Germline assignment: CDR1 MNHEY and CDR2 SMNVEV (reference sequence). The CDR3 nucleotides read TGTGCCAGCAGTAGACAGGCCGGCACAGATACGCAGTATTTT. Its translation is CASSRQAGTDTQYF.